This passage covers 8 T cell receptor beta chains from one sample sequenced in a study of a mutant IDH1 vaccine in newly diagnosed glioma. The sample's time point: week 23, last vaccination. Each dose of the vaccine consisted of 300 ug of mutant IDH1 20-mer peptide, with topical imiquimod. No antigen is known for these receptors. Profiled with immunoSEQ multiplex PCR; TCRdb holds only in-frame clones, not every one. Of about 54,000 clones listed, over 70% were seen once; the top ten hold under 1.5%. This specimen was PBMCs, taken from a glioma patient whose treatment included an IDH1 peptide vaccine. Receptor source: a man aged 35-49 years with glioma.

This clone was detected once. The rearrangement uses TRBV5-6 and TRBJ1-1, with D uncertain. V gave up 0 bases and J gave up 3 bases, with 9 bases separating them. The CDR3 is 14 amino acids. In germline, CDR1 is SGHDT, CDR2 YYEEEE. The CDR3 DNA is TGTGCCAGCAGCTTGGGGGCCGGGGACACTGAAGCTTTCTTT. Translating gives CASSLGAGDTEAFF.

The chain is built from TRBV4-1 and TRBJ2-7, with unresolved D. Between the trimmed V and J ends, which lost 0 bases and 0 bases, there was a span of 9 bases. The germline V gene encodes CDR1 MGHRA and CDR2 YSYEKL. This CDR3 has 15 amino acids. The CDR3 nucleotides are TGCGCCAGCAGCCAAGAGCCCGCGATCTCCTACGAGCAGTACTTC. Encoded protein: CASSQEPAISYEQYF.

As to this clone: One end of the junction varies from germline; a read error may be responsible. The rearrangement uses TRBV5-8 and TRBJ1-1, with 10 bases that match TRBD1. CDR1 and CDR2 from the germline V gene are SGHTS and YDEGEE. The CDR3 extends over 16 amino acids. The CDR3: CASSLGTTSDRGAIIF. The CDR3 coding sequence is TGTGCCAGCAGCTTGGGGACTACTTCGGACAGGGGGGCGATCATTTTT.

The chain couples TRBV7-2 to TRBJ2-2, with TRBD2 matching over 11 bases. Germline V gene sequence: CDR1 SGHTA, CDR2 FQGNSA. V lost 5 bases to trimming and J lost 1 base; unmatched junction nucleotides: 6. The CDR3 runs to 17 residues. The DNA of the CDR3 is TGTGCCAGCAGCCATCAGGGGACTAGCGGGAACACCGGGGAGCTGTTTTTT. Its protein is CASSHQGTSGNTGELFF.

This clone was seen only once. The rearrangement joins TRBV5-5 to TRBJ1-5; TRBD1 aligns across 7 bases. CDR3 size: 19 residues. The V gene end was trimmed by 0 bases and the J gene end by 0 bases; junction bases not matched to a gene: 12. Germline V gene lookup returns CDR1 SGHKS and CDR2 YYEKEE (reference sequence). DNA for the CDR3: TGTGCCAGCAGCTTGGATCCGACAGGGAGTATCCTTAGCAATCAGCCCCAGCATTTT. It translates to CASSLDPTGSILSNQPQHF. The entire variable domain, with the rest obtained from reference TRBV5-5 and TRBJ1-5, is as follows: DAGVTQSPTHLIKTRGQQVTLRCSPISGHKSVSWYQQVLGQGPQFIFQYYEKEERGRGNFPDRFSARQFPNYSSELNVNALLLGDSALYLCASSLDPTGSILSNQPQHFGDGTRLSIL.

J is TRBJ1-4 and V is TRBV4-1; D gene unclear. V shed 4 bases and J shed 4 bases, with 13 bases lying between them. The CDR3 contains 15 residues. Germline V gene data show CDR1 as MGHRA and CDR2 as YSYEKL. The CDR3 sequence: CASSLGRESNEKLFF. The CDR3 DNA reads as TGCGCCAGCAGCCTGGGGAGGGAGAGTAATGAAAAACTGTTTTTT.

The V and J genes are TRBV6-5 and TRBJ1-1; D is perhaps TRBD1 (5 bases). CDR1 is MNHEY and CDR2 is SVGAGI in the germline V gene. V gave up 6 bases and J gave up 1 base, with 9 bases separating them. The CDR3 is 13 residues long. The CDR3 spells CASRQATNTEAFF. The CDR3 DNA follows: TGTGCCAGCAGACAGGCTACGAACACTGAAGCTTTCTTT.

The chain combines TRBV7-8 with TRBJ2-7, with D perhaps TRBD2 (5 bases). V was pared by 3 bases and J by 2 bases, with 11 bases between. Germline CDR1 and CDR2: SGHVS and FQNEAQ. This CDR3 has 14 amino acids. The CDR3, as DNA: TGTGCCAGCAGCTTTAGGGAGTTCACCTACGAGCAGTACTTC. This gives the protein CASSFREFTYEQYF. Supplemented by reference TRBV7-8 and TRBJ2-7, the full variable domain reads GAGVSQSPRYKVAKRGQDVALRCDPISGHVSLFWYQQALGQGPEFLTYFQNEAQLDKSGLPSDRFFAERPEGSVSTLKIQRTQQEDSAVYLCASSFREFTYEQYFGPGTRLTVT.